These 27 T cell receptor beta chains came from one sample sequenced in a study of OX40 agonist ivuxolimab in advanced cancers. Profiling relied on immunoSEQ multiplex PCR, and the TCRdb table lists in-frame clones only, not all of them. Of approximately 49,000 clones listed, approximately 81% are singletons. Sequencing was performed on CD4+ or CD8+ T cells sorted from blood, taken in a trial of the OX40 agonist ivuxolimab. Source of these receptors: an adult with an advanced solid tumor such as melanoma, head and neck, liver or kidney cancer.

The chain uses TRBV15 and TRBJ2-5; D possibly corresponds to TRBD2 (6 bases). This CDR3 spans 17 amino acids. The ends were cut back, 8 bases at V and 1 base at J, with 23 bases in the middle. Germline loops: CDR1 LNHNV, CDR2 YYDKDF (reference sequence). The CDR3 region is CATSKLPPGTFQETQYF. CDR3 nucleotide sequence: TGTGCCACCTCCAAATTACCCCCTGGGACTTTCCAAGAGACCCAGTACTTC.

The V and J genes are TRBV5-4 and TRBJ2-3; D might be TRBD1 (5 bases). V was trimmed by 4 bases and J by 8 bases, leaving 11 bases between them. Germline CDR1 is SGHNT and CDR2 is YYREEE (reference sequence). The CDR3 is made up of 12 amino acids. This CDR3 reads CASSGQEVTQYF. CDR3 bases: TGTGCCAGCAGCGGACAAGAGGTTACGCAGTATTTT. The whole variable domain, remainder taken from reference TRBV5-4 and TRBJ2-3, is ETGVTQSPTHLIKTRGQQVTLRCSSQSGHNTVSWYQQALGQGPQFIFQYYREEENGRGNFPPRFSGLQFPNYSSELNVNALELDDSALYLCASSGQEVTQYFGPGTRLTVL.

This chain joins TRBV4-1 and TRBJ2-7; tentatively, D is TRBD1 or TRBD2 (5 bases each). Germline-derived CDR1 and CDR2 are MGHRA and YSYEKL. CDR3 length: 14 residues. The ends were cut back, 4 bases at V and 2 bases at J, with 12 bases in the middle. For the CDR3, the DNA is TGCGCCAGCAGCCCCACCGGGACGCCCTACGAGCAGTACTTC. Protein: CASSPTGTPYEQYF.

This chain connects TRBV6-1 to TRBJ1-2, with TRBD1 matching over 7 bases. The CDR3 runs 13 residues. The germline V gene encodes CDR1 MNHNS and CDR2 SASEGT. The V segment lost 5 bases and the J segment 8 bases; nucleotides outside the gene matches: 8. As DNA, the CDR3 is TGTGCCAGCAGTTTATCACAGGGGATCGGCTACACCTTC. Protein product: CASSLSQGIGYTF.

This clone is medium-sized within its sample. The CDR3 DNA reads TGCAGCGTTCCATTTTCAGATAGCACAGATACGCAGTATTTT. Translation gives CSVPFSDSTDTQYF. The chain joins TRBV29-1 to TRBJ2-3; D unclear. Trimming removed 5 bases at V and 0 bases at J, with 12 bases between. CDR1 and CDR2 (germline): SQVTM, ANQGSEA. CDR3 length: 14 residues.

This clone occurred once. V usage is TRBV7-8 and J usage is TRBJ2-7, with D possibly TRBD2 on 6 matching bases. Trimming removed 4 bases at V and 0 bases at J, with 7 bases between. CDR3 size: 13 residues. CDR1 is SGHVS and CDR2 is FQNEAQ in the germline V gene. The CDR3 nucleotides read TGTGCCAGCAGCTCCGGGAGCTCCTACGAGCAGTACTTC. Translated: CASSSGSSYEQYF.

The chain carries TRBV9 and TRBJ1-2; 9 bases line up with TRBD1. V was clipped by 1 base and J by 2 bases; unmatched bases: 3. This CDR3 has 15 residues. The germline CDR1 and CDR2 sequences are SGDLS and YYNGEE. This CDR3 reads CASSVYGQGNYGYTF. CDR3 sequence (DNA): TGTGCCAGCAGCGTATATGGACAGGGGAACTATGGCTACACCTTC.

This clone was recorded once. The chain uses TRBV7-3 and TRBJ2-7, with a weak D call TRBD1 (6 bases). Germline V gives CDR1 SGHTA, CDR2 FQGTGA. The germline V and J ends were trimmed by 5 bases and 1 base, with 15 bases remaining between them. The CDR3 is 15 residues long. The CDR3 DNA reads TGTGCCAGCAGCGCAGGGGCTCGGGGTTCCTACGAGCAGTACTTC. Amino acids: CASSAGARGSYEQYF.

The V gene is TRBV19, the J gene TRBJ2-1, with a tentative D call TRBD2 (5 bases). Germline CDR1 reads LNHDA; CDR2 reads SQIVND (reference sequence). The CDR3 totals 17 residues. The V and J ends lost 2 bases and 4 bases respectively, with 18 bases between them. CDR3 DNA: TGTGCCAGTAGTATAACGTCTCGGGATTTACTATACAATGAGCAGTTCTTC. Protein: CASSITSRDLLYNEQFF. Looking up the rest from reference TRBV19 and TRBJ2-1 gives the full variable domain: DGGITQSPKYLFRKEGQNVTLSCEQNLNHDAMYWYRQDPGQGLRLIYYSQIVNDFQKGDIAEGYSVSREKKESFPLTVTSAQKNPTAFYLCASSITSRDLLYNEQFFGPGTRLTVL.

Notes on this clone: The same CDR3 is also encoded by other DNA sequences in this sample. This chain joins TRBV27 and TRBJ2-1; 12 bases match TRBD2. J was trimmed by 5 bases and V by 2 bases; bases with no gene match: 1. In germline, CDR1 is MNHEY, CDR2 SMNVEV (reference sequence). There are 15 residues in the CDR3. The CDR3 nucleotides read TGTGCCAGCAGTTTAACTAGCGGGGGGAACAATGAGCAGTTCTTC. Translated, it gives CASSLTSGGNNEQFF.

V is TRBV5-1 and J is TRBJ2-1; 7 nucleotides line up with TRBD1. CDR1 is SGHRS and CDR2 is YFSETQ in the germline V gene. The CDR3 length is 12 residues. With 3 bases clipped from V and 16 bases from J, the junction kept 10 bases outside the gene matches. The CDR3: CASSWTGTEKFF. The CDR3 nucleotides are TGCGCCAGCAGCTGGACCGGGACAGAGAAATTCTTC.

The rearrangement uses TRBV6-1 and TRBJ2-1; weak D call: TRBD1 (6 bases). With 0 bases removed from V and 3 bases from J, the gap between germline ends came to 12 bases. The CDR3 runs 16 residues. Germline V gene lookup returns CDR1 MNHNS and CDR2 SASEGT. The CDR3, as DNA: TGTGCCAGCAGTGAAGCGTGGCCAGGGGTCTACAATGAGCAGTTCTTC. Amino acids: CASSEAWPGVYNEQFF.

The V and J genes are TRBV9 and TRBJ2-1, with 8 nucleotides matching TRBD2. Germline CDR1 and CDR2: SGDLS and YYNGEE. The V gene end was trimmed by 4 bases and the J gene end by 5 bases; junction bases not matched to a gene: 5. The CDR3 runs 14 residues. The CDR3 bases are TGTGCCAGCAGCCCCGGGACTAGTCACAATGAGCAGTTCTTC. Its translation: CASSPGTSHNEQFF. The complete variable domain, with remaining parts taken from reference TRBV9 and TRBJ2-1, reads DSGVTQTPKHLITATGQRVTLRCSPRSGDLSVYWYQQSLDQGLQFLIQYYNGEERAKGNILERFSAQQFPDLHSELNLSSLELGDSALYFCASSPGTSHNEQFFGPGTRLTVL.

The chain is built from TRBV27 and TRBJ2-3; possible D gene TRBD2, 5 bases. CDR3 length: 15 residues. Germline CDR1 and CDR2: MNHEY and SMNVEV (reference sequence). Trimming took 1 base from V and 4 from J, leaving 12 bases between them. Written as DNA, the CDR3 is TGTGCCAGCAGTTTATTGAACCCGCGGGCAGATACGCAGTATTTT. Residues: CASSLLNPRADTQYF.

The V gene is TRBV19, the J gene TRBJ1-5, with a tentative D call TRBD1 (5 bases). The CDR3 length is 17 residues. V was clipped by 0 bases and J by 3 bases, with 15 bases between them. Germline V CDR1 and CDR2: LNHDA, SQIVND (reference sequence). The CDR3 region has the DNA TGTGCCAGTAGTATAGATGGTCGAGGGGCTATCAATCAGCCCCAGCATTTT. Amino acid sequence: CASSIDGRGAINQPQHF. The full variable domain, with the rest looked up from reference TRBV19 and TRBJ1-5, is DGGITQSPKYLFRKEGQNVTLSCEQNLNHDAMYWYRQDPGQGLRLIYYSQIVNDFQKGDIAEGYSVSREKKESFPLTVTSAQKNPTAFYLCASSIDGRGAINQPQHFGDGTRLSIL.

The chain recombines TRBV7-9 with TRBJ2-7; the D call may be TRBD1 or TRBD2 (6 bases each). Germline values: CDR1 SEHNR, CDR2 FQNEAQ (reference sequence). There are 14 residues in the CDR3. Trimming took off 4 bases at V and 3 bases at J, with 13 bases between the two ends. The CDR3 coding sequence is TGTGCCAGCAGCTCGGGGGCCCGGATCTACGAGCAGTACTTC. Encoded protein: CASSSGARIYEQYF.

The chain employs TRBV7-6 and TRBJ1-3; unclear D gene. Germline-derived CDR1 and CDR2 are SGHVS and FNYEAQ. The V gene lost 3 bases and the J gene lost 4 bases, with 13 bases spanning the gap. This CDR3 comprises 15 residues. In DNA, the CDR3 is TGTGCCAGCAGCTTTTCCCCAGTTGTAGGAAACACCATATATTTT. Translation gives CASSFSPVVGNTIYF.

CDR3 in DNA: TGTGCCAGCAGCTCCGGAGGGTTCCAAGAGACCCAGTACTTC. Its protein product is CASSSGGFQETQYF. The chain recombines TRBV7-9 with TRBJ2-5, with D possibly matching TRBD2 (6 bases). Trimming removed 4 bases at V and 1 base at J, with 10 bases between. Germline V gives CDR1 SEHNR, CDR2 FQNEAQ (reference sequence). This CDR3 has 14 residues.

The V gene is TRBV27, the J gene TRBJ2-2; no clear D. The CDR3 consists of 13 residues. The ends were cut back, 6 bases at V and 6 bases at J, with 11 bases in the middle. Germline V lookup: CDR1 MNHEY, CDR2 SMNVEV (reference sequence). DNA for the CDR3: TGTGCCAGCAGCCTAGGAAGGTCCGGGGAGCTGTTTTTT. Translated: CASSLGRSGELFF.

This clone occurred many times. This chain links TRBV19 with TRBJ1-5; weak D call: TRBD1 (5 bases). Germline-derived CDR1 and CDR2 are LNHDA and SQIVND (reference sequence). There are 15 residues in the CDR3. V was pared by 4 bases and J by 1 base, with 11 bases between. This CDR3 reads CASSKAGSSNQPQHF. CDR3 nucleotides: TGTGCCAGTAGTAAGGCAGGGTCGAGCAATCAGCCCCAGCATTTT.

The rearrangement links TRBV4-3 to TRBJ1-3; D is undetermined. Per germline, CDR1 LGHNA and CDR2 YSLEER. Trimming removed 1 base at V and 2 bases at J, with 12 bases between. This CDR3 comprises 16 residues. This chain's CDR3 is CASSQASKGTGNTIYF. The CDR3 region has the DNA TGCGCCAGCAGCCAAGCGTCGAAAGGGACTGGAAACACCATATATTTT.

The chain has TRBV19 and TRBJ1-1, with TRBD1 as a possible D gene (6 bases). Looked up from germline, CDR1 is LNHDA and CDR2 is SQIVND (reference sequence). Trimming removed 4 bases from V and 0 bases from J, with 9 bases in between. This CDR3 has 14 residues. The CDR3: CASSRQALNTEAFF. CDR3 in DNA: TGTGCCAGTAGTAGACAGGCGCTGAACACTGAAGCTTTCTTT.

The table lists this clone with a few counts. The chain recombines TRBV30 with TRBJ2-1; 11 bases are shared with TRBD2. CDR3 size: 20 residues. Germline V lookup: CDR1 GTSNPN, CDR2 SVGIG (reference sequence). The V and J ends lost 0 bases and 1 base, in that order; junction bases with no gene match: 14. Written as DNA, the CDR3 is TGTGCCTGGAGTGTACCTAGCGGGAGGATTGGTGAGAGGTCCTACAATGAGCAGTTCTTC. It is translated as CAWSVPSGRIGERSYNEQFF.

V is TRBV15 and J is TRBJ1-1; D remains unclear. V dropped 0 bases and J dropped 0 bases, with 5 bases sitting between them. The CDR3 has 14 amino acids. Germline CDR1 and CDR2: LNHNV and YYDKDF (reference sequence). In DNA, the CDR3 is TGTGCCACCAGCAGAGATCGACTGAACACTGAAGCTTTCTTT. This encodes CATSRDRLNTEAFF.

This clone was seen once. The CDR3 DNA follows: TGTGCCAGCAGTCCATTCGCTAGCGGGAGAAGTAGGAACAATGAGCAGTTCTTC. Its protein is CASSPFASGRSRNNEQFF. The rearrangement uses TRBV27 and TRBJ2-1, with 10 bases that match TRBD2. The germline gives CDR1 MNHEY, CDR2 SMNVEV (reference sequence). Unmatched junction bases numbered 15, after V lost 5 bases and J lost 5 bases. The CDR3 is 18 residues long.

V and J are TRBV13 and TRBJ2-2; D ambiguous. The CDR3 sequence is 16 residues long. The germline V gene encodes CDR1 PRHDT and CDR2 FYEKMQ (reference sequence). Trimming stripped 0 bases from V and 7 bases from J, with 15 bases between. The chain's CDR3 is CASSLGLSGGGGELFF. The CDR3 coding sequence is TGTGCCAGCAGCTTAGGCCTTTCGGGTGGTGGCGGGGAGCTGTTTTTT.

This rearrangement joins TRBV5-1 to TRBJ2-5; D remains ambiguous. Germline CDR1 reads SGHRS; CDR2 reads YFSETQ. CDR3 length equals 14 residues. Trimming took off 0 bases at V and 3 bases at J, with 9 bases between the two ends. CDR3 protein: CASSLVADKETQYF. CDR3 bases: TGCGCCAGCAGCTTGGTTGCAGACAAAGAGACCCAGTACTTC.